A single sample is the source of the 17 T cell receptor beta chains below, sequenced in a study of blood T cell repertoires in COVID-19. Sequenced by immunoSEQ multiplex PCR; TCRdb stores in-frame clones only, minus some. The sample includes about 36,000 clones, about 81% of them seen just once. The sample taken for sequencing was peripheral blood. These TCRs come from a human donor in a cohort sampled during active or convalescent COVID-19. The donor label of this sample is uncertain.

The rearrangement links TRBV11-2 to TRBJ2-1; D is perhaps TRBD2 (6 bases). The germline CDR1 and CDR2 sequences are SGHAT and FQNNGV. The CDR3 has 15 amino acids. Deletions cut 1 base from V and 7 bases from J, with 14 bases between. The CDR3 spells CASSLGAGQRNEQFF. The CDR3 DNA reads TGTGCCAGCAGCTTAGGGGCGGGGCAGAGGAATGAGCAGTTCTTC.

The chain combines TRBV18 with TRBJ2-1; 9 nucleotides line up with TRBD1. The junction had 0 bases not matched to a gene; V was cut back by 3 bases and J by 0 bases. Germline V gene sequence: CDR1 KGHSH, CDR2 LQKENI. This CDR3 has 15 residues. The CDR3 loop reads CASSPTGGSYNEQFF. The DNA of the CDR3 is TGTGCCAGCTCACCGACAGGGGGCTCCTACAATGAGCAGTTCTTC.

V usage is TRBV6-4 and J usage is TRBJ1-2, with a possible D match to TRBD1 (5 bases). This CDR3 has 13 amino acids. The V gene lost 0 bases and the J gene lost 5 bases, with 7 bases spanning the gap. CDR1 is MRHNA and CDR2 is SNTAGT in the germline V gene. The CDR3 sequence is CASSDSGGYGYTF. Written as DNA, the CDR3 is TGTGCCAGCAGTGACTCGGGGGGGTATGGCTACACCTTC.

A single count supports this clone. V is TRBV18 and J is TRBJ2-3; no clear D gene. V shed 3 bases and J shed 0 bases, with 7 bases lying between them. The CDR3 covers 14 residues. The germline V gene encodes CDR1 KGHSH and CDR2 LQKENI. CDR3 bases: TGTGCCAGCTCACCTAAACGGAGCACAGATACGCAGTATTTT. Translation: CASSPKRSTDTQYF. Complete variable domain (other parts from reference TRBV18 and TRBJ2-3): NAGVMQNPRHLVRRRGQEARLRCSPMKGHSHVYWYRQLPEEGLKFMVYLQKENIIDESGMPKERFSAEFPKEGPSILRIQQVVRGDSAAYFCASSPKRSTDTQYFGPGTRLTVL.

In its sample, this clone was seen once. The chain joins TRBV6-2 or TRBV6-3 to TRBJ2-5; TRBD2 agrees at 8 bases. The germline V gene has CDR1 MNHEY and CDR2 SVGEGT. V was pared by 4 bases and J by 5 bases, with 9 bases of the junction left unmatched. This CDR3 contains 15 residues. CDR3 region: CASSSGTSAGETQYF. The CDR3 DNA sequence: TGTGCCAGCAGTTCCGGGACTAGTGCCGGGGAGACCCAGTACTTC.

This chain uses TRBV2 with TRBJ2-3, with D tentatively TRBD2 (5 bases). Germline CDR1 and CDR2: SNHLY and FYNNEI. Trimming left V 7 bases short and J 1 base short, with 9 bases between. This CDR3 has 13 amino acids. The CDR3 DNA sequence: TGTGCCAGCATGAGCGGCCGCACAGATACGCAGTATTTT. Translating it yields CASMSGRTDTQYF. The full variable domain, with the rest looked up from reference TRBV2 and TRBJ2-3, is EPEVTQTPSHQVTQMGQEVILRCVPISNHLYFYWYRQILGQKVEFLVSFYNNEISEKSEIFDDQFSVERPDGSNFTLKIRSTKLEDSAMYFCASMSGRTDTQYFGPGTRLTVL.

The CDR3 spells CARSSLYGYTF. The CDR3 DNA follows: TGTGCCAGAAGCTCCCTCTATGGCTACACCTTC. V and J are TRBV5-3 and TRBJ1-2; D ambiguous. TRBV5-3 is an ORF for which the function is uncertain. V lost 3 bases and J lost 4, with 4 bases in between. CDR3 size: 11 residues.

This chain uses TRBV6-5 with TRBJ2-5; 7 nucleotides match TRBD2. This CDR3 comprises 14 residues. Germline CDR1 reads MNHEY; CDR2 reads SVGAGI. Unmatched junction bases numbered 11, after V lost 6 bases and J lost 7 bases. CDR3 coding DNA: TGTGCCAGCAGCACTTGGACCGGGGAGGGGACCCAGTACTTC. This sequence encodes CASSTWTGEGTQYF.

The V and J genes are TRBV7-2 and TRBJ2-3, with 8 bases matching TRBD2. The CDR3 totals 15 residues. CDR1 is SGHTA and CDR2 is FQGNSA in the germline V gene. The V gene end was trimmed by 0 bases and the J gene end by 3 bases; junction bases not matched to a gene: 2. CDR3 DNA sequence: TGTGCCAGCAGCTTAGCGGGGACTAGAACAGATACGCAGTATTTT. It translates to CASSLAGTRTDTQYF.

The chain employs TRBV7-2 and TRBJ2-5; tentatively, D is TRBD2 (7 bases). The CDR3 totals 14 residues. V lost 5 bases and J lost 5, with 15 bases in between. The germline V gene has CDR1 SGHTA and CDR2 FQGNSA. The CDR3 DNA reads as TGTGCCAGCAGCCCTAGGGGGGGACCCGAGACCCAGTACTTC. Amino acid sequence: CASSPRGGPETQYF. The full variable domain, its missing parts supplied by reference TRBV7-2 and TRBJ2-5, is GAGVSQSPSNKVTEKGKDVELRCDPISGHTALYWYRQSLGQGLEFLIYFQGNSAPDKSGLPSDRFSAERTGGSVSTLTIQRTQQEDSAVYLCASSPRGGPETQYFGPGTRLLVL.

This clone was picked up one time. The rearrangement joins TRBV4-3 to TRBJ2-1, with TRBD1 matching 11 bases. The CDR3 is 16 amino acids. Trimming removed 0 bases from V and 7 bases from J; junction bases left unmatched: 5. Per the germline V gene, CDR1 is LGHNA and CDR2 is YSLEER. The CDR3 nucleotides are TGCGCCAGCAGCCAAGATGAGGGGACAGGGGGTAATGAGCAGTTCTTC. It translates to CASSQDEGTGGNEQFF.

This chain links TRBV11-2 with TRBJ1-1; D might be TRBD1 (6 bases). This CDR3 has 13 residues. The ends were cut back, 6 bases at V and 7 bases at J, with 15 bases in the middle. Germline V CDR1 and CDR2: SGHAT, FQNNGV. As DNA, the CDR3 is TGTGCCAGCAGTCACAGGGAGAGAGGTGAAGCTTTCTTT. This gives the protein CASSHRERGEAFF.

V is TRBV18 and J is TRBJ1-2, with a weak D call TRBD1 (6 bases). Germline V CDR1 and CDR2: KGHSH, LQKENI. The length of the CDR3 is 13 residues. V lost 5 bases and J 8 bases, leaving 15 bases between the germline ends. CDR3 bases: TGTGCCAGCTCATCCACAGGGCGGGAGGGCTACACCTTC. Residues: CASSSTGREGYTF.

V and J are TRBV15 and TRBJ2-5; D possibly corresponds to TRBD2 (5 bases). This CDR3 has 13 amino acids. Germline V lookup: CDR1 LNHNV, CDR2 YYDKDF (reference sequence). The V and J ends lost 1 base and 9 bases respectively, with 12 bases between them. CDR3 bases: TGTGCCACCAGCAGAGCCCGCCTCGGGGCCCAGTACTTC. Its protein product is CATSRARLGAQYF.

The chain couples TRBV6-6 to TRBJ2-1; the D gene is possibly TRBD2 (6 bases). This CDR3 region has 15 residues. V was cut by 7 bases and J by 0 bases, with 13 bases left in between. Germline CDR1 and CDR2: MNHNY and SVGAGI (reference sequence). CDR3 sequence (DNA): TGTGCCAGCACTCCCGGAGGGAGCTCCTACAATGAGCAGTTCTTC. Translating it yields CASTPGGSSYNEQFF.

CDR3 loop: CASSSGLGTDTQYF. Written as DNA, the CDR3 is TGCGCCAGCAGCTCGGGACTAGGGACAGATACGCAGTATTTT. This chain uses TRBV5-1 with TRBJ2-3, with 8 bases identical to TRBD2. The germline CDR1 and CDR2 sequences are SGHRS and YFSETQ. The CDR3 runs to 14 residues. The V segment lost 3 bases and the J segment 3 bases; nucleotides outside the gene matches: 3.

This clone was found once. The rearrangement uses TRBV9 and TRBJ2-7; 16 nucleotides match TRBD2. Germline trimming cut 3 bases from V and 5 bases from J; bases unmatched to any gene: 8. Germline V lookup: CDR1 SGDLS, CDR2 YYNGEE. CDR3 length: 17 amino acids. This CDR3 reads CASSDEGTSGRGDEQYF. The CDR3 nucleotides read TGTGCCAGCAGCGACGAAGGGACTAGCGGGAGGGGTGACGAGCAGTACTTC.